The entry that follows covers one TCR beta chain sequence. Antigen specificity is unknown. The record originates from a study of cytomegalovirus exposure and HLA in healthy donors. On the study more broadly: An early data release held 70 million to 90 million unique TCRs from HLA-typed donors. The study's findings and limits: Most sequenced TCRs were rare (though some public TCRs occurred in many donors). About 87% or about 30% of the time was how often most TCR beta V segments were productive, according to an earlier analysis.

V dropped 7 bases and J dropped 6 bases, with 5 bases sitting between them. Germline CDR1 reads SGHKS; CDR2 reads YYEKEE (reference sequence). CDR3 length: 9 residues. This PCR relied on a set of 60 Vbeta primers and 13 Jbeta primers. Method: immunoSEQ multiplex PCR; TCRdb's copy keeps in-frame clones and lacks some. The sample includes 130,000 or so clones. The clonotype originates from a woman in her thirties or forties in good health and CMV-seronegative. Material: PBMCs. The chain combines TRBV5-5 with TRBJ2-7, with D hard to call. The CDR3 bases are TGTGCCAGCGGCCTCGAGCAGTACTTC. The encoded protein is CASGLEQYF.